This T cell receptor (beta chain) came from a study of blood T cell repertoires in COVID-19. About the study: In each case, the material was cDNA or gDNA derived from T cells, B-cell-depleted T cells, or PBMCs.

Original processing notes: Amplified reference gene primers provided the basis for estimating nucleated cell counts. The table came from immunoSEQ multiplex PCR; TCRdb's copy has only in-frame clones and leaves some out. V, J and clone size are those of that table, while D and trimming were read from the DNA. The sample shows under 350,000 clones, 75% to 90% of them seen only once. This receptor was identified in a man in his forties or fifties with acute or convalescent COVID-19. The sample comprised peripheral blood.

As DNA, the CDR3 is TGTGCCAGCAGGCCGGTGGAGGTAGAGACCCAGTACTTC. Its translation is CASRPVEVETQYF. J is TRBJ2-5 and V is TRBV3-1 (or the pseudogene TRBV3-2), with a tentative D call TRBD2 (5 bases). Trimming took off 6 bases at V and 4 bases at J, with 12 bases between the two ends. The germline V gene has CDR1 LGHDT and CDR2 YNNKEL (reference sequence). The CDR3 covers 13 residues.